This T cell receptor (beta chain) was sequenced in a study of CD8+ T cells in alopecia areata. Points from the study as a whole: Higher clonality was seen in lesional scalp than in normal scalp, especially in alopecia totalis/universalis.

As regards this clone: Its antigen is currently unknown.

Following extraction, RNA underwent reverse transcription to cDNA, which served as the sequencing template. Only in-frame clones appear in the TCRdb table, and some are missing; sequencing was by immunoSEQ multiplex PCR. The sample records tens of thousands of clones, 55% being singletons. Those with alopecia areata gave lesional scalp punch biopsies and peripheral blood. The CDR3 runs 15 residues. V was cut by 6 bases and J by 4 bases, with 18 bases left in between. In germline, CDR1 is MDHEN, CDR2 SYDVKM. The material sequenced was NKG2D-high CD8+ T cells sorted from blood. This receptor was obtained from a human donor with alopecia areata. V usage is TRBV28 and J usage is TRBJ2-5, with TRBD2 as a possible D gene (6 bases). The CDR3 DNA sequence: TGTGCCAGCAGACCCTCTACCGGGACTCTAGAGACCCAGTACTTC. It translates to CASRPSTGTLETQYF. Full variable domain (missing parts from reference TRBV28 and TRBJ2-5): DVKVTQSSRYLVKRTGEKVFLECVQDMDHENMFWYRQDPGLGLRLIYFSYDVKMKEKGDIPEGYSVSREKKERFSLILESASTNQTSMYLCASRPSTGTLETQYFGPGTRLLVL.